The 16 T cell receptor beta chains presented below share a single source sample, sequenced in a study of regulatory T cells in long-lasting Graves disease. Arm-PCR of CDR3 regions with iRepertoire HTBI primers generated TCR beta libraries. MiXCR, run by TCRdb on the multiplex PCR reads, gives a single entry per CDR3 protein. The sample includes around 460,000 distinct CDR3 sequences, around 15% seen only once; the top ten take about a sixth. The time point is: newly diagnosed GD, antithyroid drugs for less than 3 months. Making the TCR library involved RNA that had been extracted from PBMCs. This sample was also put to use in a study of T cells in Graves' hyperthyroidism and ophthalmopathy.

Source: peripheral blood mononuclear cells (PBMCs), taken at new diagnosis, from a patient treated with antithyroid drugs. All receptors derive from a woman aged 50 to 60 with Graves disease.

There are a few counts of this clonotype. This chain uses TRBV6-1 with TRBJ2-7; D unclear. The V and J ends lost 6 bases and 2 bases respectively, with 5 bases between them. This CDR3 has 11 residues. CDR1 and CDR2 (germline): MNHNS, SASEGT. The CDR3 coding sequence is TGTGCCAGCAGCATCGCCTACGAGCAGTACTTC. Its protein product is CASSIAYEQYF.

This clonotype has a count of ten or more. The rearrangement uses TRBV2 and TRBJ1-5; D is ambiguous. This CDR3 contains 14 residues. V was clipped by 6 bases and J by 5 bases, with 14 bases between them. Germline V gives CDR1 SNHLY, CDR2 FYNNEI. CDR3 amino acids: CASRAVLGDQPQHF. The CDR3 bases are TGTGCCAGCAGGGCAGTCCTTGGTGATCAGCCCCAGCATTTT.

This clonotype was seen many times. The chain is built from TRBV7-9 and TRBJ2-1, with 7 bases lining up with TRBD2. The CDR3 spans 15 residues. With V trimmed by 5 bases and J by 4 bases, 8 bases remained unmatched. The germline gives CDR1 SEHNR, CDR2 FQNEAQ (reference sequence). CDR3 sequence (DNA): TGTGCCAGCAGCCATAACAGCGGGAAGTACAATGAGCAGTTCTTC. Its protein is CASSHNSGKYNEQFF.

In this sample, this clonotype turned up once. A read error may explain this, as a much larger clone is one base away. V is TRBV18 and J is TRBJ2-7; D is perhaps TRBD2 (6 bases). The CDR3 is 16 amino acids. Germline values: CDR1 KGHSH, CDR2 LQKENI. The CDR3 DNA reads TGTGCCAGCTCCCCGGGGGTTGCCGCGGGCTCCTACGATCAGTACTTC. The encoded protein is CASSPGVAAGSYDQYF.

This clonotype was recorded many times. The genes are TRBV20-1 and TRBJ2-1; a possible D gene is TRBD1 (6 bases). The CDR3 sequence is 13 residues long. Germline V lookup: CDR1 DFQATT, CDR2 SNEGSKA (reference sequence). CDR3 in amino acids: CRAGSSRGNEQFF. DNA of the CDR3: TGCAGGGCTGGCTCCTCCAGGGGCAATGAGCAGTTCTTC.

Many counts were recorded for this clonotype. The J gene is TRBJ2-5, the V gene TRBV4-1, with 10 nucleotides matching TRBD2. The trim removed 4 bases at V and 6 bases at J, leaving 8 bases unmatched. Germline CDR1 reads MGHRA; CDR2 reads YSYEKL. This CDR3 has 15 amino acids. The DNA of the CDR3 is TGCGCCAGCAGCCGGGTGCTAGCGGGAGTTCAGACCCAGTACTTC. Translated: CASSRVLAGVQTQYF.

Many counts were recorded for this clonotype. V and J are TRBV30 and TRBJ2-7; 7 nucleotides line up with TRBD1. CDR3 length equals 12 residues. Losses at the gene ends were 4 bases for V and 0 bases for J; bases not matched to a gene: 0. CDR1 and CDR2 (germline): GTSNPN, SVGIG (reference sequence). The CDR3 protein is CAWTGGSYEQYF. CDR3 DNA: TGTGCCTGGACAGGGGGCTCCTACGAGCAGTACTTC.

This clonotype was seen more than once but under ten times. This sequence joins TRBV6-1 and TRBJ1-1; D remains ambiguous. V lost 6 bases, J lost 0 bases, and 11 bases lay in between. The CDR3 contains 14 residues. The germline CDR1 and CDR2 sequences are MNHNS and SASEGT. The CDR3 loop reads CASSRDFMNTEAFF. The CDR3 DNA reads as TGTGCCAGCAGCCGAGACTTCATGAACACTGAAGCTTTCTTT.

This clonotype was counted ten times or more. The CDR3 sequence: CASSLRANTGELFF. CDR3 nucleotides: TGTGCCAGCAGTCTACGGGCGAACACCGGGGAGCTGTTTTTT. This chain connects TRBV2 to TRBJ2-2; D call uncertain. Trimming removed 5 bases at V and 0 bases at J, with 7 bases between. This CDR3 comprises 14 residues. The germline gives CDR1 SNHLY, CDR2 FYNNEI.

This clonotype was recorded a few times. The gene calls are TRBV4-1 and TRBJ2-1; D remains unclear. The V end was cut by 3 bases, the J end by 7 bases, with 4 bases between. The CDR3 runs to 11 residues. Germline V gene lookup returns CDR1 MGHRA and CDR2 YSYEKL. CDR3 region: CASSHQNEQFF. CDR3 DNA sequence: TGCGCCAGCAGCCACCAAAATGAGCAGTTCTTC.

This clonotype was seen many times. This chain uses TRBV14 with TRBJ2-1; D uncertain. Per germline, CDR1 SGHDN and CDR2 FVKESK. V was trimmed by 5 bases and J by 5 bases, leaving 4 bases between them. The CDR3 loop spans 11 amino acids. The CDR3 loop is CASSVHNEQFF. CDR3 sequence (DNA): TGTGCCAGCAGCGTTCACAATGAGCAGTTCTTC.

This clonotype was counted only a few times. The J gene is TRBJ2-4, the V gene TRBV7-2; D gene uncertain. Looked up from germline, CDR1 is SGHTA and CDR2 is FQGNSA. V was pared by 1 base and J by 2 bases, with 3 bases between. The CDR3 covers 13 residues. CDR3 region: CASSLGTKNIQYF. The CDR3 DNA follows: TGTGCCAGCAGCTTAGGGACCAAAAACATTCAGTACTTC.

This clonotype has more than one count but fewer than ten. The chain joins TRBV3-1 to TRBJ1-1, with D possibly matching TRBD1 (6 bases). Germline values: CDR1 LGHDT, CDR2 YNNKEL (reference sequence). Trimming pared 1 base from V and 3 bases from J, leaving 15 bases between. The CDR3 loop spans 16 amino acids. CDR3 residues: CASSQGGGGLDTEAFF. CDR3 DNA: TGTGCCAGCAGCCAAGGTGGGGGGGGGCTGGACACTGAAGCTTTCTTT.

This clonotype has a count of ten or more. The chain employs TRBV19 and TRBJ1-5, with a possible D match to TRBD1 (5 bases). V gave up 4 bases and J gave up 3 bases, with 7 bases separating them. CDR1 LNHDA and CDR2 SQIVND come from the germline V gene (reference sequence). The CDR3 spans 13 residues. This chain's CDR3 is CASSRQTNQPQHF. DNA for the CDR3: TGTGCCAGTAGTAGACAGACCAATCAGCCCCAGCATTTT.

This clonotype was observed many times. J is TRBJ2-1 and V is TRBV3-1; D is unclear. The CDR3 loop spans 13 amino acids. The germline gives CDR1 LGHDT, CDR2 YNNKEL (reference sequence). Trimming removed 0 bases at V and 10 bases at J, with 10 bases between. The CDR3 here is CASSQDPTPEQFF. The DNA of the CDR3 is TGTGCCAGCAGCCAAGATCCGACTCCCGAGCAGTTCTTC.

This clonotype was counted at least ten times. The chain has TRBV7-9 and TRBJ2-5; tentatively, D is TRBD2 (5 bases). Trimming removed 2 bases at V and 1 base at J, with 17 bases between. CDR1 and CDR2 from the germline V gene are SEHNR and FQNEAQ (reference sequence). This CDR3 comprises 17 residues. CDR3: CASSLSPSYTSQETQYF. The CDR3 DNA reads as TGTGCCAGCAGCTTATCACCTAGCTACACCTCCCAAGAGACCCAGTACTTC. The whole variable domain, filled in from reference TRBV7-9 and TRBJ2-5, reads DTGVSQNPRHKITKRGQNVTFRCDPISEHNRLYWYRQTLGQGPEFLTYFQNEAQLEKSRLLSDRFSAERPKGSFSTLEIQRTEQGDSAMYLCASSLSPSYTSQETQYFGPGTRLLVL.